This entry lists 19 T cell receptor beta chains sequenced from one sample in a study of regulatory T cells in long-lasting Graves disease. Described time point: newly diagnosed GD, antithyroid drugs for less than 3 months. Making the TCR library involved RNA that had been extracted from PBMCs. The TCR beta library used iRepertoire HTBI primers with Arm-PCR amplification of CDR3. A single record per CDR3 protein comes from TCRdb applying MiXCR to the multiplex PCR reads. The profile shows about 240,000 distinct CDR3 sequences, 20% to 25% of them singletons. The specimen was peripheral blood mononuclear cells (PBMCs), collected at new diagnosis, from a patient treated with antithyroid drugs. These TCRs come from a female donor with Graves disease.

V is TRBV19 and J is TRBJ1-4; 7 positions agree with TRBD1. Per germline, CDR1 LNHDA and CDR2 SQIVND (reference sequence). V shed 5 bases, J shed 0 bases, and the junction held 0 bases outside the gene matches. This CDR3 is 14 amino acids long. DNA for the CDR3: TGTGCCAGTAGTGGGACAGCAACTAATGAAAAACTGTTTTTT. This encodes CASSGTATNEKLFF.

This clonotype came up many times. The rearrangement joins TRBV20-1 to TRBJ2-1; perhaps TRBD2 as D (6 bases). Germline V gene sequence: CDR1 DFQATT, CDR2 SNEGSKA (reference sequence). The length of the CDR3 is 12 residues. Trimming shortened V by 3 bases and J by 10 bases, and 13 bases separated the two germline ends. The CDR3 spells CSASRRDEEQFF. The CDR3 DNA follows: TGCAGTGCTAGTCGGAGGGACGAGGAGCAGTTCTTC.

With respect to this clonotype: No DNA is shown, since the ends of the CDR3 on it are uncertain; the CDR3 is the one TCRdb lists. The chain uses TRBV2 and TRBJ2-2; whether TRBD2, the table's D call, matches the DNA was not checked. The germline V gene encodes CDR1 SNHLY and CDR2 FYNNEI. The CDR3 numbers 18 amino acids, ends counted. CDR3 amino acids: CASTPSRGREGPSGSCFF.

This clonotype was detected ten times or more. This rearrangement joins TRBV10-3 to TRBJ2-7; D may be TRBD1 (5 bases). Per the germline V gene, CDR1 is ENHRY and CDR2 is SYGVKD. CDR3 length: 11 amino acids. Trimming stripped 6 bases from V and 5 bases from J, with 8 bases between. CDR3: CAISDSDEQYF. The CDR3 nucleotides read TGTGCCATCAGCGACAGCGACGAGCAGTACTTC.

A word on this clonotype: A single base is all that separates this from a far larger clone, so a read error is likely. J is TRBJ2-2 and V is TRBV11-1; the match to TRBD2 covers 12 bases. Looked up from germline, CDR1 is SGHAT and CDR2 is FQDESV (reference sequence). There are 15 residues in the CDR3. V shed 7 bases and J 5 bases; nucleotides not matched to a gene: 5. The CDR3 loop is CASKPLAGGTGELFF. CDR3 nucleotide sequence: TGTGCCAGCAAACCACTAGCGGGAGGTACCGGGGAGCTGTTTTTT.

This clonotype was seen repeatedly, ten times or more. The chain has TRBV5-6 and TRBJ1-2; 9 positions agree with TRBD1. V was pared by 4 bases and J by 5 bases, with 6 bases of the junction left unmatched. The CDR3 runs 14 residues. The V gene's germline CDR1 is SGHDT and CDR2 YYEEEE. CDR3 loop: CASSPMTGGYGYTF. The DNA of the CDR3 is TGTGCCAGCAGCCCGATGACAGGGGGATATGGCTACACCTTC.

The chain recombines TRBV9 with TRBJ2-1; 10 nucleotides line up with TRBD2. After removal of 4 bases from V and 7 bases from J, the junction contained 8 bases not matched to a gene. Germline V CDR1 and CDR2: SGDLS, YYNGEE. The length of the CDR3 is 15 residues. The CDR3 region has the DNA TGTGCCAGCAGCAGAAGCGGGGGGGCTCGAAATGAGCAGTTCTTC. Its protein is CASSRSGGARNEQFF. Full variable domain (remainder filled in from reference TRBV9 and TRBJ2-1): DSGVTQTPKHLITATGQRVTLRCSPRSGDLSVYWYQQSLDQGLQFLIQYYNGEERAKGNILERFSAQQFPDLHSELNLSSLELGDSALYFCASSRSGGARNEQFFGPGTRLTVL.

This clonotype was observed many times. In DNA, the CDR3 is TGTGCCAGTAGTTCCCCACAGGGGAACTATGGCTACACCTTC. Translated: CASSSPQGNYGYTF. The rearrangement joins TRBV19 to TRBJ1-2, with TRBD1 matching over 7 bases. The CDR3 totals 14 residues. Germline V gene sequence: CDR1 LNHDA, CDR2 SQIVND (reference sequence). V shed 5 bases and J 2 bases; nucleotides not matched to a gene: 5.

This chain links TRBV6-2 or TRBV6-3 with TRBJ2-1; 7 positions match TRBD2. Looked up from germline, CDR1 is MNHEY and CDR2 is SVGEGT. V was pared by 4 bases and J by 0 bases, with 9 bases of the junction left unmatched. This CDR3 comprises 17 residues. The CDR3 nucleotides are TGTGCCAGCAGTTCACTTCTAGCGGCTAGCTCCTACAATGAGCAGTTCTTC. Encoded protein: CASSSLLAASSYNEQFF.

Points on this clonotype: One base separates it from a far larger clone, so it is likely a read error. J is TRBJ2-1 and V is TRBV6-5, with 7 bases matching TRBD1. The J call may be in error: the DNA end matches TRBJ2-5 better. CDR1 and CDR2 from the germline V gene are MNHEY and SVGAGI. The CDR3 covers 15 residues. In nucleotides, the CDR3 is TGTGTCAGCAGTTACGCAGACAGGGTGGCGGAGACCCAGTACTTC. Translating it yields CVSSYADRVAETQYF.

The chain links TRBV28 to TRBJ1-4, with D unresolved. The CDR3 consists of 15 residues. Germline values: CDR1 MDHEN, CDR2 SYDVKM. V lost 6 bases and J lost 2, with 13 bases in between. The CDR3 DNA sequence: TGTGCCAGCAGCGGTCCTTCGGGGACTAATGAAAAACTGTTTTTT. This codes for CASSGPSGTNEKLFF. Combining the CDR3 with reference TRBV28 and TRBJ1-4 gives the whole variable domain DVKVTQSSRYLVKRTGEKVFLECVQDMDHENMFWYRQDPGLGLRLIYFSYDVKMKEKGDIPEGYSVSREKKERFSLILESASTNQTSMYLCASSGPSGTNEKLFFGSGTQLSVL.

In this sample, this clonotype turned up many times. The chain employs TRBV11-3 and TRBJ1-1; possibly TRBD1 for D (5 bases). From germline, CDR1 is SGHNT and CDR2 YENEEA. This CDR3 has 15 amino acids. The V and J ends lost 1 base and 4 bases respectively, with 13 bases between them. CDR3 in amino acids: CASSLGGTGGTEAFF. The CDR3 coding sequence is TGTGCCAGCAGCTTAGGTGGAACGGGGGGCACTGAAGCTTTCTTT.

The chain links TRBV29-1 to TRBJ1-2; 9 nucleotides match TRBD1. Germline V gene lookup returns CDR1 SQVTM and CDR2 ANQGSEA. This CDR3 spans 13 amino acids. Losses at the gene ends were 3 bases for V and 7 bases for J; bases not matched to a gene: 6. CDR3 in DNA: TGCAGCGTTGAGGGACAGGGTGCCGGTGGCTACACCTTC. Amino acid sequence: CSVEGQGAGGYTF.

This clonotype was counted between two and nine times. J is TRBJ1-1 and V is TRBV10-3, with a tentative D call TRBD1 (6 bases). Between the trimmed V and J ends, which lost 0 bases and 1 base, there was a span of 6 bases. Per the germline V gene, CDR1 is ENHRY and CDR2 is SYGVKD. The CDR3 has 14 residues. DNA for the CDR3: TGTGCCATCAGTGAGTCAGGGGGGAACACTGAAGCTTTCTTT. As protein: CAISESGGNTEAFF.

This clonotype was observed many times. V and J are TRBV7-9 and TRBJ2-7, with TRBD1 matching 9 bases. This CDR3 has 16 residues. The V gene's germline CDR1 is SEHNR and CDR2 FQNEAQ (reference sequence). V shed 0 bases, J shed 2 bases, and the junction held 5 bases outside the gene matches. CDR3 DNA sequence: TGTGCCAGCAGCTTAGCGCCGGGACAGGGAGCCTACGAGCAGTACTTC. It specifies CASSLAPGQGAYEQYF. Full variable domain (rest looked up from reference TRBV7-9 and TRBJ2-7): DTGVSQNPRHKITKRGQNVTFRCDPISEHNRLYWYRQTLGQGPEFLTYFQNEAQLEKSRLLSDRFSAERPKGSFSTLEIQRTEQGDSAMYLCASSLAPGQGAYEQYFGPGTRLTVT.

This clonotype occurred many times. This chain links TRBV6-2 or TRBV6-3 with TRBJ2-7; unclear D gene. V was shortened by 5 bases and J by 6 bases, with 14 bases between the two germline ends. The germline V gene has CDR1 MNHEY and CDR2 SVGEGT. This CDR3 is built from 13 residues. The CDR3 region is CASSVGQDGEQYF. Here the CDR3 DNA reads TGTGCCAGCAGTGTCGGGCAGGATGGCGAGCAGTACTTC.

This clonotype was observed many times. The CDR3 is CATSDKSAGDGTDTQYF. CDR3 DNA: TGTGCCACCAGTGATAAATCAGCGGGAGACGGCACAGATACGCAGTATTTT. This chain joins TRBV24-1 and TRBJ2-3; TRBD2 matches 8 bases. This CDR3 is built from 17 residues. Unmatched junction bases numbered 8, after V lost 3 bases and J lost 1 base. Germline CDR1 is KGHDR and CDR2 is SFDVKD.

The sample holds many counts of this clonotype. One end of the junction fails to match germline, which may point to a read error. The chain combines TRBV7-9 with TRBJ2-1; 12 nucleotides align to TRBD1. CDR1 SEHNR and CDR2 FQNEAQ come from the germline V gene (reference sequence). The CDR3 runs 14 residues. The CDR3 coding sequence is TGCGCCAGCAGCTCGGGACAGGGGGCCGATGAGCAGTTCTTC. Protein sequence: CASSSGQGADEQFF.

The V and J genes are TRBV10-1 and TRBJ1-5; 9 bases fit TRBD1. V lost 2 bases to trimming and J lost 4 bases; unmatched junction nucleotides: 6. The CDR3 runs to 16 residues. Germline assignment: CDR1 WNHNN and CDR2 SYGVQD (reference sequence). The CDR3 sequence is CASSEPRQGENQPQHF. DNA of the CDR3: TGCGCCAGCAGTGAGCCCCGACAGGGGGAGAATCAGCCCCAGCATTTT.